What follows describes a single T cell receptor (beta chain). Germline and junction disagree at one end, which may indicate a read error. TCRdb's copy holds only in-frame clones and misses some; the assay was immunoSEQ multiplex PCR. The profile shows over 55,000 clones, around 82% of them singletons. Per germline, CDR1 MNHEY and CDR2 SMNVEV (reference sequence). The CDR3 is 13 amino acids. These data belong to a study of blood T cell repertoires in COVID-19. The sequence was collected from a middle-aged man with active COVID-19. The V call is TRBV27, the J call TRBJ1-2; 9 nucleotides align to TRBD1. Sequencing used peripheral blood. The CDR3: CASSSDPRDRVHF. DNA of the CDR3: TGTGCCAGCAGTTCAGACCCCCGGGACAGGGTTCACTTC.